This TCR beta chain was found in a study of T cell responses to AZD1222 COVID-19 vaccine. About this clone itself: Its specificity is not known.

General study results and limits: Most donors were white British, females outnumbered males, and clonal diversity was possibly underestimated. Two doses of AZD1222 preceded a rise in Spike-specific TCR breadth and depth.

Pooling of second doses given at about 4 or about 12 weeks was done. Assay used: immunoSEQ multiplex PCR; TCRdb lists only in-frame clones, some missing. The sample holds some 180,000 clones, around nine tenths seen once. The material was peripheral blood, obtained 28 days after the second AZD1222 dose. The receptor's source is an adult who received the AZD1222 COVID-19 vaccine.

The CDR3 here is CASSQGGGVSGNSPLHF. DNA for the CDR3: TGTGCCAGCAGCCAAGGGGGGGGAGTCTCTGGGAATTCACCCCTCCACTTT. V usage is TRBV4-2 and J usage is TRBJ1-6; D might be TRBD1 (5 bases). The CDR3 runs 17 residues. With 1 base removed from V and 7 bases from J, the gap between germline ends came to 17 bases. The germline V gene encodes CDR1 LGHNA and CDR2 YNFKEQ.